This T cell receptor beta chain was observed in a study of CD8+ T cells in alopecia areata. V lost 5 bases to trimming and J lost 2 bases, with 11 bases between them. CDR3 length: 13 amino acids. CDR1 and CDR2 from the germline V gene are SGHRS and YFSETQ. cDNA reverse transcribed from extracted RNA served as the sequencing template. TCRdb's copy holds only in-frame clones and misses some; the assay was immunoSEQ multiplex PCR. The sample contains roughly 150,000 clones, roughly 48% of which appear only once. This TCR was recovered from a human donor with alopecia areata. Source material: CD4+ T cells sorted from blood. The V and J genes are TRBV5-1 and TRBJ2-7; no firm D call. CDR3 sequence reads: CASRPDPTYEQYF. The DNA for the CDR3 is TGCGCCAGCAGACCGGACCCCACCTACGAGCAGTACTTC.